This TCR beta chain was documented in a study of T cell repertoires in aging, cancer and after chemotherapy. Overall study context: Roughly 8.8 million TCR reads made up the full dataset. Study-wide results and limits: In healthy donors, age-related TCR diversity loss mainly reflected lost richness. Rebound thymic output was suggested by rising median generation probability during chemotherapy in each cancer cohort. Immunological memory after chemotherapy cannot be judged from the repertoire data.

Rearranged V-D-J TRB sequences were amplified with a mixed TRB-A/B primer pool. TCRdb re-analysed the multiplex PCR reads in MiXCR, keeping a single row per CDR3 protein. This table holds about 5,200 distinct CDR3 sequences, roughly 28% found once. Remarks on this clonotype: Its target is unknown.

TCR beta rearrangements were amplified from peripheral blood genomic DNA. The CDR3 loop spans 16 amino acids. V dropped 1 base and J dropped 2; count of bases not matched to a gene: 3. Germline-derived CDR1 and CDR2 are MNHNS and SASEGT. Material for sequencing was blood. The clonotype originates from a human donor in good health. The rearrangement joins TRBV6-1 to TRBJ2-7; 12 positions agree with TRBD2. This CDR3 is CASSEGTSGTTYEQYF. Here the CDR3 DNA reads TGTGCCAGCAGTGAAGGGACTAGCGGGACCACCTACGAGCAGTACTTC.